This TCR beta chain came from a study of blood T cell repertoires in COVID-19. As for the study in general: COVID-19 samples from acute and convalescent phases originated in the United States, Italy and Spain. Sources were T cells, B-cell-depleted T cells, or PBMCs; the material itself was cDNA or gDNA.

CDR1 and CDR2 from the germline V gene are SGHTA and FQGTGA. The CDR3 is 15 amino acids. With 2 bases removed from V and 2 bases from J, the gap between germline ends came to 13 bases. Original methodology: Estimates of nucleated cell counts were drawn from the amplification of reference gene primers. Sequenced by immunoSEQ multiplex PCR; TCRdb stores in-frame clones only, minus some. The V and J calls and clone size were taken over from that table, and D and trimming were inferred from the DNA. Among around 150,000 clones listed, more than 65% were seen once. J is TRBJ2-7 and V is TRBV7-3; the D gene is possibly TRBD1 (7 bases). The receptor was isolated from a woman older than 75 with acute or convalescent COVID-19. The sample was peripheral blood. The CDR3 coding sequence is TGTGCCAGCAGCTTACGGGCAGGGGGGCCCTACGAGCAGTACTTC. Amino acid sequence: CASSLRAGGPYEQYF.